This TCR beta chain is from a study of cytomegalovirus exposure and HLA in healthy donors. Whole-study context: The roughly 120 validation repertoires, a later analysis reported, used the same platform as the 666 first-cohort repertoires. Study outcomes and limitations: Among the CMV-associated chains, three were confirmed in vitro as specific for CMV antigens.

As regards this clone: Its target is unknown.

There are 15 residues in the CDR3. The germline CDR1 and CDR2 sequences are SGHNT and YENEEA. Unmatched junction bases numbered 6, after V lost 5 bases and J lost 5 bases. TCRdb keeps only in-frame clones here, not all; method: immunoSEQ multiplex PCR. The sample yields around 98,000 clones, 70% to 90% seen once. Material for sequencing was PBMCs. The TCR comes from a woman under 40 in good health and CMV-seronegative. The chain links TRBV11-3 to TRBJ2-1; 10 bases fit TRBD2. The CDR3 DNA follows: TGTGCCAGCAGCCCCCCGGGACTAGCGAACAATGAGCAGTTCTTC. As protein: CASSPPGLANNEQFF.